These 11 T cell receptor beta chains were sequenced from one sample in a study of T cell responses to AZD1222 COVID-19 vaccine. Here immunoSEQ multiplex PCR was the method, and the copy in TCRdb shows in-frame clones only, minus some. The table shows 150,000 to 200,000 clones, with 70% to 90% occurring only once. The sequenced sample was peripheral blood, obtained 28 days after the second AZD1222 dose. The receptors stem from an adult who received the AZD1222 COVID-19 vaccine.

The chain couples TRBV3-1 (or the pseudogene TRBV3-2) to TRBJ2-2, with D unclear. The germline CDR1 and CDR2 sequences are LGHDT and YNNKEL (reference sequence). The V end lost 8 bases, the J end lost 7 bases, and 11 bases lay between the germline ends. The CDR3 is made up of 12 amino acids. The CDR3 sequence: CASFSDGGELFF. CDR3 nucleotide sequence: TGTGCCAGCTTCTCGGACGGCGGGGAGCTGTTTTTT.

This chain joins TRBV12-3 or TRBV12-4 and TRBJ2-3, with D maybe TRBD2 (5 bases). The ends were cut back, 7 bases at V and 5 bases at J, with 13 bases in the middle. CDR3 length equals 13 residues. Written as DNA, the CDR3 is TGTGCCAGCAACGGGGAGAACGAAGATACGCAGTATTTT. Protein: CASNGENEDTQYF.

The gene calls are TRBV18 and TRBJ2-4, with 8 positions matching TRBD2. The CDR3 sequence is 13 residues long. V dropped 3 bases and J dropped 9; count of bases not matched to a gene: 4. Per the germline V gene, CDR1 is KGHSH and CDR2 is LQKENI. This CDR3 is CASSPGREGIQYF. The CDR3 DNA sequence: TGTGCCAGCTCACCCGGGAGGGAGGGCATTCAGTACTTC. The variable domain in full, with the rest retrieved from reference TRBV18 and TRBJ2-4, is NAGVMQNPRHLVRRRGQEARLRCSPMKGHSHVYWYRQLPEEGLKFMVYLQKENIIDESGMPKERFSAEFPKEGPSILRIQQVVRGDSAAYFCASSPGREGIQYFGAGTRLSVL.

The rearrangement uses TRBV7-9 and TRBJ2-1, with D maybe TRBD2 (6 bases). The germline gives CDR1 SEHNR, CDR2 FQNEAQ (reference sequence). The CDR3 totals 13 residues. Trimming stripped 1 base from V and 6 bases from J, with 7 bases between. CDR3 sequence reads: CASSLVGGNEQFF. The CDR3 DNA follows: TGTGCCAGCAGCTTAGTCGGGGGCAATGAGCAGTTCTTC.

The V and J genes are TRBV5-8 and TRBJ2-1, with D perhaps TRBD1 (6 bases). Per germline, CDR1 SGHTS and CDR2 YDEGEE. Trimming removed 4 bases at V and 4 bases at J, with 18 bases between. The CDR3 covers 16 residues. The CDR3 DNA reads TGTGCCAGCAGCAGGGATCGACAGGTAGTTTACAATGAGCAGTTCTTC. Its protein is CASSRDRQVVYNEQFF.

This sequence joins TRBV9 and TRBJ2-5; D is undetermined. CDR3 size: 13 residues. V was pared by 3 bases and J by 0 bases, with 6 bases between. Per germline, CDR1 SGDLS and CDR2 YYNGEE. The CDR3 region is CASSAQDQETQYF. For the CDR3, the DNA is TGTGCCAGCAGCGCCCAGGACCAAGAGACCCAGTACTTC.

V gene TRBV19 combines with J gene TRBJ2-5, with a possible D match to TRBD1 (6 bases). With 8 bases removed from V and 3 bases from J, the gap between germline ends came to 13 bases. CDR1 and CDR2 (germline): LNHDA, SQIVND (reference sequence). The length of the CDR3 is 13 residues. CDR3 in DNA: TGTGCCAGTGGACAGCTAGGTGAAGAGACCCAGTACTTC. Protein: CASGQLGEETQYF.

This chain connects TRBV4-2 to TRBJ1-1; D not certain. V was cut by 0 bases and J by 3 bases, with 5 bases left in between. The CDR3 extends over 13 amino acids. CDR1 and CDR2 from the germline V gene are LGHNA and YNFKEQ. The CDR3 DNA follows: TGTGCCAGCAGCCAAGATCGGTACACTGAAGCTTTCTTT. Translation: CASSQDRYTEAFF.

V gene TRBV6-2 or TRBV6-3 combines with J gene TRBJ2-1; 11 positions agree with TRBD2. The CDR3 extends over 17 amino acids. After removal of 6 bases from V and 4 bases from J, the junction contained 11 bases not matched to a gene. CDR1 and CDR2 from the germline V gene are MNHEY and SVGEGT. CDR3 amino acids: CASSLQLAGAPYNEQFF. The CDR3 DNA reads TGTGCCAGCAGCCTCCAACTAGCGGGGGCTCCTTACAATGAGCAGTTCTTC.

The chain combines TRBV2 with TRBJ2-1; the match to TRBD2 covers 9 bases. Germline trimming cut 1 base from V and 7 bases from J; bases unmatched to any gene: 5. The CDR3 is 15 amino acids. The germline gives CDR1 SNHLY, CDR2 FYNNEI. The CDR3 reads CASSEGSSGKNEQFF. CDR3 DNA: TGTGCCAGCAGTGAAGGGTCTAGCGGGAAAAATGAGCAGTTCTTC.

The chain recombines TRBV6-1 with TRBJ1-1; D uncertain. This CDR3 has 14 amino acids. The germline gives CDR1 MNHNS, CDR2 SASEGT. V shed 2 bases and J shed 1 base, with 8 bases lying between them. Here the CDR3 reads CASSERRTNTEAFF. The CDR3 DNA reads as TGTGCCAGCAGTGAACGTCGGACGAACACTGAAGCTTTCTTT.